The entry that follows covers one T cell receptor beta chain sequence. The V end was cut by 4 bases, the J end by 7 bases, with 7 bases between. This CDR3 spans 10 amino acids. The germline CDR1 and CDR2 sequences are DFQATT and SNEGSKA (reference sequence). Generated by immunoSEQ multiplex PCR, the TCRdb table keeps only in-frame clones and is missing some. The table has 20,000 to 25,000 clones, over 75% seen once. This record belongs to a study of blood T cell repertoires in COVID-19. The rearrangement uses TRBV20-1 and TRBJ1-2; unclear D gene. The receptor was derived from a human donor in a cohort sampled during active COVID-19. Input material: peripheral blood. The CDR3 DNA reads as TGCAGTGCTACACGCAGTGGCTACACCTTC. This codes for CSATRSGYTF.